This T cell receptor (beta chain) was identified in a study of shared clonotypes between healthy human individuals. The ends lost 4 bases at V and 4 bases at J; junction bases unmatched: 14. There are 17 residues in the CDR3. TCRdb keeps only in-frame clones here, not all; method: immunoSEQ multiplex PCR. This sample yields under 600,000 clones, of which roughly 95% are seen a single time; about 0.06% belongs to the top ten. This chain joins TRBV5-3 and TRBJ2-7; 10 bases line up with TRBD2. TRBV5-3 is an ORF, and what it does is uncertain. The sample was naive CD4+ T cells sorted from blood. This sample's subset: CD45RA+ positively selected. The sequence derives from a woman in her 30s in good health. The CDR3 nucleotides are TGTGCCAGAAGCCCCGTAGCGGGAGGAAGGCCTATATACGAGCAGTACTTC. Its translation: CARSPVAGGRPIYEQYF.